A selection of T cell receptor beta chains follows, all from one sample in a study of shared clonotypes between healthy human individuals. The protocol was immunoSEQ multiplex PCR, while the TCRdb copy is restricted to in-frame clones and leaves out a portion. Of hundreds of thousands of clones in the sample, roughly 78% were seen once. The specimen was memory CD4+ T cells sorted from blood. The receptors originated from a woman aged 30 to 39 in good health. Both conserved end residues are part of each CDR3. The D gene is left open where the match is weak. Clone size, where shown, is once, few, many, or a class for clones that have expanded.

clone size	CDR3 length	D gene	J gene	V gene	CDR3 DNA	CDR3 protein
-	11	-	TRBJ2-1	TRBV20-1	TGCAGTCCTCAAACGGGAAATGAGCAGTTCTTC	CSPQTGNEQFF
-	15	TRBD2	TRBJ2-1	TRBV7-9	TGTGCCAGCAGCGCCCGACTAGCGGGGTACAATGAGCAGTTCTTC	CASSARLAGYNEQFF
-	20	TRBD2	TRBJ2-3	TRBV28	TGTGCCAGCAGTGCGCCACTAGCGGGAGCTTGGGGCCTAGTCACAGATACGCAGTATTTT	CASSAPLAGAWGLVTDTQYF
-	14	TRBD1	TRBJ2-5	TRBV10-3	TGTGCCATCAGGGACAGGGATCAGCAAGAGACCCAGTACTTC	CAIRDRDQQETQYF
few	17	TRBD1	TRBJ1-3	TRBV4-2	TGTGCCAGCAGCACCCTCCAGGGGGCTACTACTGGAAACACCATATATTTT	CASSTLQGATTGNTIYF
-	16	-	TRBJ1-1	TRBV7-8	TGTGCCAGCAGCTCTTCATTAGGGCGGCTGAGCACTGAAGCTTTCTTT	CASSSSLGRLSTEAFF
-	14	-	TRBJ2-5	TRBV7-2	TGTGCCAGCAGCTTAATTAGCGGTCCTGAGACCCAGTACTTC	CASSLISGPETQYF
few	13	-	TRBJ2-2	TRBV7-9	TGTGCCAGCAGCTCCCAGGGCACCGGGGAGCTGTTTTTT	CASSSQGTGELFF
-	14	-	TRBJ1-1	TRBV9	TGTGCCAGCAGCCTGACGACACCGAACACTGAAGCTTTCTTT	CASSLTTPNTEAFF
-	13	-	TRBJ1-6	TRBV19	TGTGCCAGTAGTATACTAGCGAATTCACCCCTCCACTTT	CASSILANSPLHF
-	16	-	TRBJ2-3	TRBV6-5	TGTGCCAGCAGTTACGGTCGACGGGCTGGCACAGATACGCAGTATTTT	CASSYGRRAGTDTQYF
-	17	TRBD1	TRBJ2-3	TRBV19	TGTGCCAGTAGTATTACGTCACAGGGGGCAAGTTCAGATACGCAGTATTTT	CASSITSQGASSDTQYF
-	13	-	TRBJ1-5	TRBV30	TGTGCCTGGAGCTTGGATCTTGATCAGCCCCAGCATTTT	CAWSLDLDQPQHF
few	15	TRBD2	TRBJ2-2	TRBV5-1	TGCGCCAGCAGAAGCTCGGGAGGGCGTACCGGGGAGCTGTTTTTT	CASRSSGGRTGELFF
-	14	TRBD1	TRBJ1-6	TRBV5-4	TGTGCCAGCAGCCAGGACAGGGTTAATTCACCCCTCCACTTT	CASSQDRVNSPLHF
few	16	-	TRBJ1-4	TRBV5-1	TGCGCCAGCAGCCGGAACATTGCAGGGATGAATGAAAAACTGTTTTTT	CASSRNIAGMNEKLFF
-	14	-	TRBJ2-1	TRBV11-2	TGTGCCACCTCGATCGGGACTCTCAACAATGAGCAGTTCTTC	CATSIGTLNNEQFF
-	15	-	TRBJ2-6	TRBV6-5	TGTGCCAGCAGCCCAGGATTCTCTGGGGCCAACGTCCTGACTTTC	CASSPGFSGANVLTF
-	13	-	TRBJ1-5	TRBV6-5	TGTGCCAGCAGTGAACAGGGACTTCAGCCCCAGCATTTT	CASSEQGLQPQHF
-	15	TRBD2	TRBJ2-7	TRBV5-3	TGTGCCAGAAGCTTGTCGGCGGGAGGGAGATACGAGCAGTACTTC	CARSLSAGGRYEQYF
few	15	TRBD2	TRBJ2-5	TRBV7-7	TGTGCCAGCAGCTGGGGCGGTCCTAGCGGGGAGACCCAGTACTTC	CASSWGGPSGETQYF
-	16	TRBD2	TRBJ2-1	TRBV5-4	TGTGCCAGCAGCTATGGAGCGGGAGGAGGGCACAATGAGCAGTTCTTC	CASSYGAGGGHNEQFF
many	13	-	TRBJ2-1	TRBV5-1	TGCGCCAGCAGCTTGGGGACGGCAGGAATCCTGTTCTTC	CASSLGTAGILFF
many	15	-	TRBJ1-1	TRBV18	TGTGCCAGCTCACCACTCCGGGACGGGTACACTGAAGCTTTCTTT	CASSPLRDGYTEAFF
-	16	TRBD1	TRBJ2-2	TRBV4-1	TGCGCCAGTAAGAGTACCGGGACAGGGCACACCGGGGAGCTGTTTTTT	CASKSTGTGHTGELFF
once	18	-	TRBJ2-1	TRBV7-3	TGTGCCAGCAGCTTAACCTCTCGGGGCAGGAGCTCCTACAATGAGCAGTTCTTC	CASSLTSRGRSSYNEQFF
many	15	-	TRBJ1-2	TRBV18	TGTGCCAGCTCGCTACCGGGACAAACTAACTATGGCTACACCTTC	CASSLPGQTNYGYTF
-	14	-	TRBJ2-3	TRBV7-6	TGTGCCAGCAGCTTAGGAGGTCCCACAGATACGCAGTATTTT	CASSLGGPTDTQYF
-	13	-	TRBJ2-7	TRBV18	TGTGCCAGCTCTCCACCAAACTCCTACGAGCAGTACTTC	CASSPPNSYEQYF
-	21	TRBD2	TRBJ2-7	TRBV10-1	TGCGCCAGCAGCCCCACAACTGGGACTAGCGGGCTGGCCCGGGCAGTCCACGAGCAGTACTTC	CASSPTTGTSGLARAVHEQYF
-	19	TRBD2	TRBJ2-2	TRBV7-8	TGTGCCAGCAGCCCGACGCGGCTAGCGGGAGTTGGCAACACCGGGGAGCTGTTTTTT	CASSPTRLAGVGNTGELFF
-	15	TRBD2	TRBJ2-1	TRBV5-4	TGTGCCAGCAGGGGAGGCCTAGCGGTCTACAATGAGCAGTTCTTC	CASRGGLAVYNEQFF
-	15	TRBD2	TRBJ2-7	TRBV19	TGTGCCAGTAGCACAACTAGCGGGAGGATCGACGAGCAGTACTTC	CASSTTSGRIDEQYF
-	11	-	TRBJ2-7	TRBV18	TGTGCCAGCTCAGATCGAGGCGAGCAGTACTTC	CASSDRGEQYF
-	12	-	TRBJ1-2	TRBV25-1	TGTGCCAGCAGTGAATTGTCAGATGGCTACACCTTC	CASSELSDGYTF
-	15	-	TRBJ1-5	TRBV19	TGTGCCAGTAGGCAGGGAGGCGCCGGCAGTCAGCCCCAGCATTTT	CASRQGGAGSQPQHF
few	13	-	TRBJ2-6	TRBV5-5	TGTGCCAGCAGCTTGGGGCGGTCCAACGTCCTGACTTTC	CASSLGRSNVLTF
-	15	-	TRBJ1-1	TRBV11-1	TGTGCCAGCAGTGTTAACGGGGGGCCGGTTGGTGAAGCTTTCTTT	CASSVNGGPVGEAFF
few	14	TRBD2	TRBJ2-2	TRBV19	TGTGCCAGTAGGACTAGCGGGAACACCGGGGAGCTGTTTTTT	CASRTSGNTGELFF
-	15	-	TRBJ2-7	TRBV29-1	TGCAGCGTTGAAGATCGGGGGCGATTCGGGAGCGAGCAGTACTTC	CSVEDRGRFGSEQYF
many	13	-	TRBJ1-5	TRBV19	TGTGCCAGTTCTCCAGCCTACAATCAGCCCCAGCATTTT	CASSPAYNQPQHF
few	15	-	TRBJ2-2	TRBV4-1	TGCGCCAGCAGACGTACGGCACCGACAACCGGGGAGCTGTTTTTT	CASRRTAPTTGELFF
-	14	-	TRBJ2-7	TRBV11-2	TGTGCCAGCAGCCCACAGGGTATTAGAGGCGAGCAGTACTTC	CASSPQGIRGEQYF
-	13	TRBD1	TRBJ1-5	TRBV6-6	TGTGCCAGCACTCAGGGGGCGAATCAGCCCCAGCATTTT	CASTQGANQPQHF
-	16	-	TRBJ2-1	TRBV19	TGTGCCAGTAGTATCTCTGTAGCGGAACACTACAATGAGCAGTTCTTC	CASSISVAEHYNEQFF
-	15	-	TRBJ2-7	TRBV16	TGTGCCAGCAGCCAATCAGGGCCTGATACCTACGAGCAGTACTTC	CASSQSGPDTYEQYF
once	11	TRBD1	TRBJ2-7	TRBV20-1	TGCAGTGCTGACAGGGCCTACGAGCAGTACTTC	CSADRAYEQYF
few	15	TRBD2	TRBJ2-3	TRBV9	TGTGCCAGCAGGGCGACTAGCGGGTATACAGATACGCAGTATTTT	CASRATSGYTDTQYF
-	16	TRBD2	TRBJ2-5	TRBV9	TGTGCCAGCAGCGTAGGACTAGCGGGGGCTCAAGAGACCCAGTACTTC	CASSVGLAGAQETQYF
-	13	-	TRBJ2-7	TRBV18	TGTGCCAGCTCACCCTCTTTGACCTACGAGCAGTACTTC	CASSPSLTYEQYF